The rows below give T cell receptor beta chains drawn from one sample of a study of cytomegalovirus exposure and HLA in healthy donors. Here immunoSEQ multiplex PCR was the method, and the copy in TCRdb shows in-frame clones only, minus some. The sample holds approximately 100,000 clones, around 79% seen once. Sequenced: PBMCs. The receptors derive from a male donor in good health and CMV-seropositive. CDR3s include the opening cysteine and the closing phenylalanine or tryptophan. Each record gives: V gene, CDR3 length, J gene, clone size, CDR3 protein. Clone size, where shown, is once, few, many, or a class for clones that have expanded.

v_gene: TRBV2
len: 15
j_gene: TRBJ2-2
abundance: NA
CDR3aa: CASRASGGAFGELFF

v_gene: TRBV28
len: 16
j_gene: TRBJ2-7
abundance: NA
CDR3aa: CASSFALDSLSYEQYF

v_gene: TRBV4-2
len: 15
j_gene: NA
abundance: once
CDR3aa: CASSSRTGGTHEQYF

v_gene: TRBV7-9
len: 13
j_gene: TRBJ1-1
abundance: few
CDR3aa: CARGGAGNTEAFF

v_gene: TRBV7-2
len: 14
j_gene: TRBJ1-2
abundance: NA
CDR3aa: CASSLSRQHYGYTF

v_gene: TRBV7-9
len: 16
j_gene: TRBJ2-7
abundance: NA
CDR3aa: CASSSPGLGGAREQYF

v_gene: TRBV18
len: 17
j_gene: TRBJ1-1
abundance: once
CDR3aa: CASSTKLSDRVYTEAFF

v_gene: TRBV4-3
len: 14
j_gene: TRBJ2-2
abundance: NA
CDR3aa: CASSQEYSTGELFF

v_gene: TRBV2
len: 12
j_gene: TRBJ2-7
abundance: NA
CDR3aa: CASTQVSDEQYF

v_gene: TRBV7-8
len: 17
j_gene: TRBJ1-5
abundance: NA
CDR3aa: CASSSRQGAYSNQPQHF

v_gene: TRBV6-1
len: 16
j_gene: TRBJ2-3
abundance: NA
CDR3aa: CASSVLSGGARDTQYF

v_gene: TRBV10-3
len: 17
j_gene: TRBJ2-3
abundance: NA
CDR3aa: CAIIVQLAGARTDTQYF

v_gene: TRBV5-1
len: 17
j_gene: TRBJ1-6
abundance: NA
CDR3aa: CASSARQKSSYNSPLHF

v_gene: TRBV4-3
len: 14
j_gene: TRBJ2-2
abundance: NA
CDR3aa: CASSQDRNTGELFF

v_gene: TRBV19
len: 15
j_gene: TRBJ2-7
abundance: NA
CDR3aa: CASSRPGAPSEEQYF

v_gene: TRBV5-5
len: 15
j_gene: TRBJ2-3
abundance: NA
CDR3aa: CASSLGTTWADTQYF

v_gene: TRBV4-1
len: 13
j_gene: TRBJ1-1
abundance: NA
CDR3aa: CASSPQQGSEAFF

v_gene: TRBV11-2
len: 15
j_gene: TRBJ2-2
abundance: NA
CDR3aa: CASSHRGSSTGELFF

v_gene: TRBV19
len: 15
j_gene: TRBJ2-1
abundance: NA
CDR3aa: CASSIGLLGANEQFF

v_gene: TRBV7-9
len: 15
j_gene: TRBJ1-4
abundance: NA
CDR3aa: CASSRVGQGNEKLFF

v_gene: TRBV5-6
len: 15
j_gene: TRBJ2-3
abundance: NA
CDR3aa: CASSLETGFGDTQYF

v_gene: TRBV4-2
len: 15
j_gene: TRBJ2-1
abundance: NA
CDR3aa: CASSQEMSSYNEQFF

v_gene: TRBV4-1
len: 12
j_gene: TRBJ2-7
abundance: NA
CDR3aa: CASSQDRGEQYF

v_gene: TRBV6-5
len: 13
j_gene: TRBJ2-7
abundance: few
CDR3aa: CASSYSIRYEQYF

v_gene: TRBV4-3
len: 17
j_gene: TRBJ2-3
abundance: NA
CDR3aa: CASSRGFRTGGTDTQYF

v_gene: TRBV19
len: 16
j_gene: TRBJ2-7
abundance: few
CDR3aa: CASSPMGGASSYEQYF

v_gene: TRBV5-1
len: 15
j_gene: TRBJ2-7
abundance: few
CDR3aa: CASSFGTGGFDEQYF

v_gene: TRBV19
len: 13
j_gene: TRBJ1-2
abundance: NA
CDR3aa: CASSISMNYGYTF